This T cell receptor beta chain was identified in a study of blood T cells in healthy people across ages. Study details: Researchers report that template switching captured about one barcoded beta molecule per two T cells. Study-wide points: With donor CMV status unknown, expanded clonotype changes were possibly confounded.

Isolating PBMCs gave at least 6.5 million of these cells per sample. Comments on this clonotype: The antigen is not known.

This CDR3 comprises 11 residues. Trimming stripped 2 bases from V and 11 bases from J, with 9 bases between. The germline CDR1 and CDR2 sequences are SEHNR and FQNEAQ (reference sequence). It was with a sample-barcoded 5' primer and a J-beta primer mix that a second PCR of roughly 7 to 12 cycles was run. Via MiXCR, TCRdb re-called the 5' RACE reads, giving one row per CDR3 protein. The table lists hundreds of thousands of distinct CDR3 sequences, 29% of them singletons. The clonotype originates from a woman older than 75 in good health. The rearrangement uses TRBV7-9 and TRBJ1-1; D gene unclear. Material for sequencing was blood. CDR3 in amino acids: CASSLNLGAFF. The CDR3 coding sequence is TGTGCCAGCAGCTTAAACCTGGGGGCTTTCTTT.